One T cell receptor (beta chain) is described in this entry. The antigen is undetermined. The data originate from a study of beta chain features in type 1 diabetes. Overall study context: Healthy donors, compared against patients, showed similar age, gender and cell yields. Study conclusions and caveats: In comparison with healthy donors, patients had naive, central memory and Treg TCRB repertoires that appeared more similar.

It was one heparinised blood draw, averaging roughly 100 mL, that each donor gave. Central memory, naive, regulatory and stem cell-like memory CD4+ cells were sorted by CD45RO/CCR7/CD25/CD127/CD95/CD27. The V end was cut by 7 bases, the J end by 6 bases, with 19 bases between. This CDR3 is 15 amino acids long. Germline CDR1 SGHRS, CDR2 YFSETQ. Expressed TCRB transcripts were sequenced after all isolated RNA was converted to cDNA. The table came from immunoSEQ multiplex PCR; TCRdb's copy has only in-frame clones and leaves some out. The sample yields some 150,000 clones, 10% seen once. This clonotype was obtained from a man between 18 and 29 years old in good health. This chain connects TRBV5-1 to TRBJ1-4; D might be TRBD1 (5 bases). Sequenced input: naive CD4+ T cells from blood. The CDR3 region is CASRKGRAGDEKLFF. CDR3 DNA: TGCGCCAGCCGGAAGGGAAGGGCGGGGGATGAAAAACTGTTTTTT.